Included here is one TCR beta chain sequence, with context. The clone's antigen remains unknown. Base qualities were left out, and no much larger clone turns up one base away. Instrument used: Illumina NovaSeq 6000. Using 5'RACE with constant-segment primers, TCRalpha and TCRbeta cDNA libraries were constructed, with sample barcodes and unique molecular identifiers added in the process. RNA was extracted from every sample with Trizol reagent. Amplification of the libraries took two PCR steps, and the second step added a second sample barcode plus Illumina TruSeq adapters. The libraries were sequenced on an Illumina NovaSeq using 2 x 150 bp paired-end reads. The authors processed their data as follows. Reads were demultiplexed and collapsed into UMI-guided consensus sequences with migec v1.2.7. Using mixcr v2.1.11, the UMI consensuses were aligned to TRA and TRB V and J templates and assembled into clonotypes. Clonotypes were classified as expanded or contracted when called significant by both edgeR and NoisET, with noise models trained on biological replicates. For edgeR calls, the cutoffs were a false discovery rate-adjusted p below 0.01 and a log2 fold-change threshold of 1. As an exploratory analysis of dynamics, PCA with hierarchical clustering was applied to max-normalized trajectories of the 1000 most abundant clonotypes. Separately sequenced CD4+ and CD8+ repertoires were used to assign the CD4 or CD8 phenotype of responding clones. Through fastp at Q25 and MiXCR, TCRdb rebuilt clones from the public reads, retaining in-frame beta chains. Rows with a matching CDR3 protein are joined into one entry that keeps the most common DNA and genes. The V and J calls reflect TCRdb's pipeline rather than the authors' work. This sample holds 75,000 to 95,000 distinct CDR3 sequences; about 15% were observed only once. 39% of the sample is taken by the ten largest.

This sample is part of a study of T-cell memory formation after mild COVID-19 listed by TCRdb under 2021. At the level of the whole study: TCR sequence clusters from the two donors were found to be largely donor specific. T-cell clones expanding and contracting after mild COVID-19 in two donors were tracked by longitudinal TCRalpha and TCRbeta repertoire sequencing. The cohort comprised two young, previously healthy adult volunteers, one female and one male. Study-wide conclusions, independent of this receptor: Only two mild cases were covered in the study, and larger cohorts including severe cases with pre-infection samples were considered necessary. Clones contracting from day 15 to 85 had balanced CD4/CD8 phenotypes, while a second wave expanding from day 15 to 37 was biased towards CD4+. Contracting CD4+ clones were found mainly in CM and EM memory subsets, while CD8+ clones were enriched in EMRA. The second-wave clones that peaked on day 37 were not confirmed to be SARS-CoV-2 specific. Some responding clones were found in pre-infection memory, which suggests that pre-existing cross-reactive memory T cells took part in the SARS-CoV-2 response.

Reading the germline V gene (reference sequence) gives CDR1 SEHNR and CDR2 FQNEAQ. Spanning cysteine to valine, the CDR3 consists of 19 amino acids. Only the CDR3 portion is preserved as DNA: 57 bases, with reading frame beginning at the first base. Cut back by 5 bases and 0 bases, the V and J ends lie 26 bases apart. PBMCs were isolated by Ficoll-Paque density gradient centrifugation. Material: PBMCs or a T cell subset sorted from them (not recorded which). The sequence was collected from a man between 18 and 35 years old who had mild COVID-19 (a few samples of this study predate the infection). The sample titles of this study are shuffled in the database, so cell type and time point are left out; the donor was told from shared clones. The chain is encoded by TRBV7-9 joined to TRBJ2-7, with TRBD2 tentatively as D gene (6 bases match). The CDR3 is CASSPIRPKDGGSSYEQYV. The bases read TGTGCCAGCAGCCCAATCCGACCCAAGGACGGGGGAAGCTCCTACGAGCAGTACGTC.